This T cell receptor (beta chain) was identified during a study of blood T cell repertoires in COVID-19 (dated by TCRdb to 2020 to 2021). Concerning the study at large: Samples from collaborators originated in the United States, Italy and Spain and spanned both the acute and convalescent phases of COVID-19. The samples were drawn from the first 160 participants of the ongoing ImmuneRACE study and from over a thousand subjects provided by 6 global collaborators. A de-identified subject ID, COVID-19 status, age in years and sex were almost always included in the sample metadata. A freely available public database, intended as a resource for researchers studying the immune response to SARS-CoV-2, is where the repertoires were released. The dataset comprised deeply sampled blood TCRbeta repertoires from subjects exposed to, actively infected with, or recovered from COVID-19. Where HLA class I and class II types were available, the types were taken from metadata supplied by the sample provider, not from assay-based typing. The prospective study material was composed of cDNA or gDNA derived from T cells, B-cell-depleted T cells, or PBMCs. On the study overall, not on this receptor specifically: Clinical and demographic metadata were provided uncurated, with the amount varying by source and participant.

The collaborating institutions used their own protocols to collect whole blood in K2EDTA tubes. For TCRbeta analysis, collaborator samples were shipped as frozen whole blood, as isolated PBMCs, or as DNA extracted from either sample type. Points on this clone: Its antigen is still unknown. Qualities for individual bases were not recorded, and no much larger clone is one base off.

TCRbeta CDR3 regions were amplified from genomic DNA by means of the immunoSEQ Assay, a bias-controlled multiplex PCR. The study's own analysis went as follows. Nucleated cell counts per sample were estimated from amplification of reference gene primers within the assay. To quantify the absolute abundance of each unique TCRbeta CDR3 rearrangement, sequence reads were collapsed and filtered. For each sample, productive Simpson clonality was calculated as the square root of Simpson's diversity index over productive rearrangements. The clones in this table, taken by TCRdb from immuneACCESS, are in-frame only. Not every clone is retained; where verified, under half of the shortfall comes from an unresolved V gene, and the cause of the rest is unknown. The V and J calls and the clone size are those of that table, but D and trimming were determined from the DNA. The sample table records approximately 100,000 clones; about 87% of these occur just once. About 15% of the sample comes from the top ten.

Relative to germline, V is 0 bases shorter and J is 3 bases shorter, with 11 bases between their ends. CDR1 and CDR2, per the germline V gene (reference sequence), are LGHDT and YNNKEL. Including the terminal cysteine and phenylalanine, the CDR3 comprises 16 residues. The DNA shown is the 48-base CDR3, in frame from base 1. Sequencing input: peripheral blood. The chain is assembled from TRBV3-1 (or the pseudogene TRBV3-2) and TRBJ2-2, with TRBD2 tentatively as D gene (6 bases match). The TCR originated in a man between 50 and 59 years old with acute or convalescent COVID-19. The base sequence is TGTGCCAGCAGCCAAGATCGGGAGCGACACACCGGGGAGCTGTTTTTT. This codes for CASSQDRERHTGELFF.